A selection of T cell receptor beta chains follows, all from one sample in a study of T cell responses to AZD1222 COVID-19 vaccine. Clones were read by immunoSEQ multiplex PCR, and TCRdb kept only the in-frame ones, dropping some. The sample lists 150,000 to 200,000 clones, roughly 94% occurring once. The source was peripheral blood, collected 28 days after the second AZD1222 dose. These receptors were taken from an adult who received the AZD1222 COVID-19 vaccine. Each CDR3 is given with its conserved first and last residue. The D gene is left open where the match is weak. Clone size is not always given. Where it is, it says once, few, many or a class for expanded clones.

d_gene,abundance,v_gene,j_gene,CDR3aa,CDR3nt
NA,NA,TRBV6-5,TRBJ2-1,CASSYHGSKRNEQFF,TGTGCCAGCAGTTACCACGGCTCCAAAAGGAATGAGCAGTTCTTC
TRBD1,NA,TRBV6-5,TRBJ2-7,CASSRKTGAPREQYF,TGTGCCAGCAGTAGAAAGACAGGGGCCCCCAGGGAGCAGTACTTC
NA,NA,TRBV9,TRBJ2-3,CASSVGGGMYTDTQYF,TGTGCCAGCAGCGTAGGAGGCGGGATGTACACAGATACGCAGTATTTT
NA,few,TRBV4-1,TRBJ2-7,CASSNSGTYEQYF,TGCGCCAGCAGCAACTCAGGTACCTACGAGCAGTACTTC
NA,NA,TRBV28,TRBJ2-3,CASSLSTVPDTQYF,TGTGCCAGCAGTTTATCGACAGTACCAGATACGCAGTATTTT
NA,NA,TRBV5-4,TRBJ2-3,CASSLAVPPRDTQYF,TGTGCCAGCAGCTTGGCAGTACCTCCAAGGGATACGCAGTATTTT
TRBD2,NA,TRBV9,TRBJ2-7,CASSPLRLAGGPPYEQYF,TGTGCCAGCAGCCCACTTAGGTTAGCGGGAGGTCCCCCCTACGAGCAGTACTTC
NA,NA,TRBV5-4,TRBJ1-1,CASSLEEGTEAFF,TGTGCCAGCAGCTTGGAGGAGGGCACTGAAGCTTTCTTT
NA,NA,TRBV10-3,TRBJ2-5,CAISESGQGKFQETQYF,TGTGCCATCAGTGAGTCGGGGCAGGGCAAATTCCAAGAGACCCAGTACTTC
TRBD1,NA,TRBV30,TRBJ2-7,CAWSAGGGEQYF,TGTGCCTGGAGTGCAGGGGGCGGCGAGCAGTACTTC
NA,NA,TRBV9,TRBJ1-4,CASSVRGANEKLFF,TGTGCCAGCAGCGTTCGTGGGGCTAATGAAAAACTGTTTTTT
NA,NA,TRBV18,TRBJ2-5,CASSPPVGGRETQYF,TGTGCCAGCTCACCACCGGTGGGAGGAAGGGAGACCCAGTACTTC
TRBD1,NA,TRBV12-3/TRBV12-4,TRBJ2-7,CASSSTGDEQYF,TGTGCCAGCAGTTCGACAGGGGACGAGCAGTACTTC
TRBD2,NA,TRBV4-1,TRBJ2-1,CASSTPGLAGVDEQFF,TGCGCCAGCAGCACTCCGGGACTAGCGGGAGTGGATGAGCAGTTCTTC
NA,NA,TRBV27,TRBJ2-1,CASRYPPLEEFF,TGTGCCAGCCGATACCCCCCGCTCGAGGAGTTCTTC
NA,NA,TRBV9,TRBJ2-6,CASRYTGANVLTF,TGTGCCAGCAGGTACACTGGGGCCAACGTCCTGACTTTC
TRBD2,NA,TRBV7-9,TRBJ2-2,CASSSTSGRAGELFF,TGTGCCAGCAGCTCAACTAGCGGGAGAGCCGGGGAGCTGTTTTTT
NA,NA,TRBV28,TRBJ2-6,CASSLQGSGANVLTF,TGTGCCAGCAGTCTTCAGGGCTCAGGGGCCAACGTCCTGACTTTC
TRBD2,NA,TRBV15,TRBJ2-5,CATSRDREGTQYF,TGTGCCACCAGCAGAGATCGGGAGGGGACCCAGTACTTC
NA,NA,TRBV18,TRBJ2-2,CASSPGRSAGELFF,TGTGCCAGCTCACCCGGAAGGTCTGCCGGGGAGCTGTTTTTT
NA,NA,TRBV29-1,TRBJ1-1,CSVLRMNTEAFF,TGCAGCGTTCTCCGGATGAACACTGAAGCTTTCTTT
NA,NA,TRBV30,TRBJ1-2,CAWSPSHRVGYTF,TGTGCCTGGAGCCCGAGCCACAGGGTTGGCTACACCTTC
NA,NA,TRBV14,TRBJ2-3,CASSPSVEATQYF,TGTGCCAGCAGTCCTTCAGTGGAGGCGACGCAGTATTTT
NA,NA,TRBV29-1,TRBJ1-2,CSVREFRYGYTF,TGCAGCGTCCGGGAGTTTCGCTATGGCTACACCTTC
TRBD2,NA,TRBV6-2/TRBV6-3,TRBJ2-4,CASSLLTSEAKNIQYF,TGTGCCAGCAGTTTACTGACTAGCGAAGCCAAAAACATTCAGTACTTC
NA,NA,TRBV10-1,TRBJ2-2,CASSESGPRLTGELFF,TGCGCCAGCAGTGAGTCGGGACCGCGGCTCACCGGGGAGCTGTTTTTT
NA,NA,TRBV4-2,TRBJ2-7,CASSQEDRPYEQYF,TGTGCCAGCAGCCAAGAAGACAGACCTTACGAGCAGTACTTC
TRBD1,once,TRBV5-1,TRBJ1-5,CASSLVGGGQPQHF,TGCGCCAGCAGCTTGGTAGGGGGCGGTCAGCCCCAGCATTTT
NA,once,TRBV11-2,TRBJ2-6,CASSYLQPSGANVLTF,TGTGCCAGCAGTTACCTTCAGCCCTCTGGGGCCAACGTCCTGACTTTC
TRBD1,NA,TRBV28,TRBJ1-2,CASTLGTGGYGYTF,TGTGCCAGCACCCTGGGGACAGGGGGCTATGGCTACACCTTC
TRBD1,once,TRBV19,TRBJ1-5,CASSFRPGQGMNQPQHF,TGTGCCAGTAGTTTCCGTCCAGGACAGGGCATGAATCAGCCCCAGCATTTT
TRBD2,NA,TRBV4-2,TRBJ2-3,CASSQAGLAGLGADTQYF,TGTGCCAGCAGCCAAGCCGGACTAGCGGGTTTAGGCGCAGATACGCAGTATTTT
NA,NA,TRBV19,TRBJ2-7,CASSPSESYEQYF,TGTGCCAGTAGTCCTAGCGAGTCCTACGAGCAGTACTTC
TRBD1,NA,TRBV7-6,TRBJ2-7,CASSRGTGKSYEQYF,TGTGCCAGCAGCCGAGGGACAGGGAAATCCTACGAGCAGTACTTC
NA,NA,TRBV4-3,TRBJ2-7,CASSQDWGSYEQYF,TGCGCCAGCAGCCAAGATTGGGGCTCCTACGAGCAGTACTTC
TRBD2,NA,TRBV6-2/TRBV6-3,TRBJ2-3,CASSSLTLAGGLSTDTQYF,TGTGCCAGCAGCTCCCTTACCCTAGCGGGAGGGTTGAGCACAGATACGCAGTATTTT
TRBD2,once,TRBV28,TRBJ2-7,CASRNLFATSGRARRDF,TGTGCCAGCAGGAACCTATTCGCGACTAGCGGGAGGGCCAGGAGAGACTTC
NA,NA,TRBV11-2,TRBJ2-5,CASGRRDQETQYF,TGTGCCAGCGGACGACGGGACCAAGAGACCCAGTACTTC
TRBD1,once,TRBV6-5,TRBJ1-2,CASSLDRGGEGGYTF,TGTGCCAGCAGTCTCGACAGGGGAGGTGAGGGTGGCTACACCTTC
NA,NA,TRBV10-3,TRBJ1-5,CAISAQGANQPQHF,TGTGCCATCAGTGCGCAGGGAGCTAATCAGCCCCAGCATTTT
NA,once,TRBV24-1,TRBJ2-1,CATSDLVGEQFF,TGTGCCACCAGTGATTTGGTAGGTGAGCAGTTCTTC
TRBD1,once,TRBV3-1/TRBV3-2,TRBJ2-7,CASSRGQGVGEQYF,TGTGCCAGCAGCCGAGGACAGGGGGTGGGTGAGCAGTACTTC
TRBD2,NA,TRBV18,TRBJ2-1,CASSPPGLAGGYNEQFF,TGTGCCAGCTCACCGCCCGGACTAGCGGGAGGCTACAATGAGCAGTTCTTC
TRBD1,NA,TRBV19,TRBJ1-1,CASSSLGTGWGTEAFF,TGTGCCAGTAGTTCGCTGGGGACAGGGTGGGGCACTGAAGCTTTCTTT
TRBD1,NA,TRBV5-1,TRBJ2-1,CASSLQGAISYNEQFF,TGCGCCAGCAGCTTACAGGGGGCGATTTCCTACAATGAGCAGTTCTTC